Presented here are 17 T cell receptor beta chains from one specimen sequenced in a study of shared clonotypes between healthy human individuals. The protocol was immunoSEQ multiplex PCR, while the TCRdb copy is restricted to in-frame clones and leaves out a portion. The data show 300,000 to 400,000 clones, around 70% seen once. Source material: memory CD4+ T cells sorted from blood. The subset: CD45RA-negative fraction. These receptors were taken from a man younger than 40 in good health.

V is TRBV6-5 and J is TRBJ2-7; 7 nucleotides align to TRBD1. Germline-derived CDR1 and CDR2 are MNHEY and SVGAGI. The CDR3 extends over 13 amino acids. V lost 6 bases and J lost 6; bases outside the gene matches: 8. The chain's CDR3 is CASSIDRAREQYF. The CDR3, as DNA: TGTGCCAGCAGCATCGACAGGGCCCGCGAGCAGTACTTC.

The rearrangement uses TRBV5-5 and TRBJ2-1; 10 bases match TRBD2. The CDR3 totals 15 residues. V dropped 4 bases and J dropped 5; count of bases not matched to a gene: 6. CDR1 SGHKS and CDR2 YYEKEE come from the germline V gene (reference sequence). CDR3 region: CASSRTSGKDNEQFF. The CDR3 nucleotides are TGTGCCAGCAGCCGTACTAGCGGGAAGGACAATGAGCAGTTCTTC.

J is TRBJ2-7 and V is TRBV11-3, with 9 bases that match TRBD1. V was pared by 4 bases and J by 6 bases, with 4 bases of the junction left unmatched. CDR3 length: 13 residues. The germline V gene encodes CDR1 SGHNT and CDR2 YENEEA. CDR3 amino acids: CASSSRTGAEQYF. The DNA of the CDR3 is TGTGCCAGCAGCTCCCGGACAGGGGCCGAGCAGTACTTC.

This clone showed up just a few times. The rearrangement joins TRBV7-3 to TRBJ2-7; TRBD2 agrees at 8 bases. J was trimmed by 5 bases and V by 3 bases; bases with no gene match: 12. Looked up from germline, CDR1 is SGHTA and CDR2 is FQGTGA. The CDR3 sequence is 16 residues long. The CDR3 spells CASSLAGTRLLDEQYF. DNA for the CDR3: TGTGCCAGCAGCTTGGCCGGGACTAGGCTCTTGGACGAGCAGTACTTC.

This rearrangement joins TRBV18 to TRBJ2-2, with 7 bases identical to TRBD2. The germline gives CDR1 KGHSH, CDR2 LQKENI. The CDR3 has 16 residues. The junction had 13 bases not matched to a gene; V was cut back by 6 bases and J by 6 bases. CDR3 residues: CASSPNVLGGAGELFF. As DNA, the CDR3 is TGTGCCAGCTCGCCTAACGTTCTGGGAGGGGCCGGGGAGCTGTTTTTT.

This chain joins TRBV6-1 and TRBJ2-3; D unclear. Trimming took off 4 bases at V and 5 bases at J, with 7 bases between the two ends. Germline CDR1 and CDR2: MNHNS and SASEGT. The CDR3 spans 12 residues. The CDR3 nucleotides read TGTGCCAGCAGTGCGAACAGAGATACGCAGTATTTT. Residues: CASSANRDTQYF.

CDR3: CSVVGHRGNTDTQYF. CDR3 coding DNA: TGCAGCGTTGTGGGACACCGTGGAAACACAGATACGCAGTATTTT. This chain uses TRBV29-1 with TRBJ2-3; a possible D gene is TRBD1 (6 bases). Per germline, CDR1 SQVTM and CDR2 ANQGSEA. The CDR3 consists of 15 residues. Trimming left V 4 bases short and J 2 bases short, with 16 bases between.

This clone was found many times. The V and J genes are TRBV7-9 and TRBJ2-5, with 10 bases fitting TRBD2. The CDR3 runs to 14 residues. Germline CDR1 SEHNR, CDR2 FQNEAQ (reference sequence). Trimming took 5 bases from V and 4 from J; bases not matched to a gene: 4. CDR3 residues: CASSDRTSGETQYF. The CDR3 DNA is TGTGCCAGCAGCGATAGGACTAGCGGAGAGACCCAGTACTTC.

The chain combines TRBV7-6 with TRBJ2-2; D gene uncertain. Trimming stripped 1 base from V and 2 bases from J, with 11 bases between. The CDR3 length is 16 residues. Germline CDR1 SGHVS, CDR2 FNYEAQ. The CDR3 is CASSLESATNTGELFF. CDR3 nucleotide sequence: TGTGCCAGCAGCTTAGAGTCGGCTACTAACACCGGGGAGCTGTTTTTT.

V usage is TRBV5-1 and J usage is TRBJ1-1; D call uncertain. The ends were cut back, 0 bases at V and 0 bases at J, with 6 bases in the middle. CDR3 length: 14 amino acids. CDR1 and CDR2 (germline): SGHRS, YFSETQ. The CDR3 loop is CASSLGRLNTEAFF. The CDR3 DNA sequence: TGCGCCAGCAGCTTGGGGAGATTGAACACTGAAGCTTTCTTT.

This clone occurred a few times. The chain employs TRBV6-5 and TRBJ1-1; 7 positions match TRBD1. J gave up 2 bases and V 6 bases, and 6 bases lay outside the gene matches. Per germline, CDR1 MNHEY and CDR2 SVGAGI. This CDR3 is built from 14 residues. This CDR3 is CASRAGGGNTEAFF. The CDR3 DNA reads as TGTGCCAGCAGGGCAGGGGGGGGAAACACTGAAGCTTTCTTT.

The genes are TRBV5-1 and TRBJ2-3; 12 bases agree with TRBD2. Germline-derived CDR1 and CDR2 are SGHRS and YFSETQ. V shed 4 bases, J shed 5 bases, and the junction held 14 bases outside the gene matches. The CDR3 loop spans 18 amino acids. Here the CDR3 DNA reads TGCGCCAGCAGCCCCACTACGACTAGCGGGAGTTCTTTAGATACGCAGTATTTT. Its translation: CASSPTTTSGSSLDTQYF.

The chain employs TRBV5-5 and TRBJ1-3, with a weak D call TRBD1 (5 bases). V was trimmed by 5 bases and J by 0 bases, leaving 12 bases between them. Germline V gene sequence: CDR1 SGHKS, CDR2 YYEKEE (reference sequence). The CDR3 runs 15 residues. The CDR3, as DNA: TGTGCCAGCAGAAAGACAGATCACTCTGGAAACACCATATATTTT. It is translated as CASRKTDHSGNTIYF.

This chain connects TRBV12-5 to TRBJ2-7; 10 positions match TRBD2. V shed 7 bases and J 6 bases; nucleotides not matched to a gene: 9. The CDR3 loop spans 14 amino acids. Germline V gene sequence: CDR1 LGHNT, CDR2 FRNRAP. CDR3 DNA sequence: TGTGCTAGTGAAAAGGGGACTAGCGTGGGCGAGCAGTACTTC. It is translated as CASEKGTSVGEQYF.

CDR3 sequence (DNA): TGTGCCAGCAGCGTAGGACTAGCGGTCAACACCGGGGAGCTGTTTTTT. This sequence encodes CASSVGLAVNTGELFF. The chain has TRBV9 and TRBJ2-2; 9 bases are shared with TRBD2. Trimming took 0 bases from V and 2 from J; bases not matched to a gene: 2. Germline V gene sequence: CDR1 SGDLS, CDR2 YYNGEE. CDR3 length equals 16 residues. Full variable domain (rest looked up from reference TRBV9 and TRBJ2-2): DSGVTQTPKHLITATGQRVTLRCSPRSGDLSVYWYQQSLDQGLQFLIQYYNGEERAKGNILERFSAQQFPDLHSELNLSSLELGDSALYFCASSVGLAVNTGELFFGEGSRLTVL.

Concerning this clone: One end of the junction fails to match germline, which may point to a read error. V usage is TRBV5-1 and J usage is TRBJ2-5; D gene ambiguous. Germline V gives CDR1 SGHRS, CDR2 YFSETQ. This CDR3 comprises 13 residues. The CDR3: CASSLGILEPQYF. The CDR3, as DNA: TGCGCCAGCAGCTTGGGTATATTAGAGCCCCAGTACTTC.

The chain recombines TRBV5-1 with TRBJ2-5; D possibly corresponds to TRBD1 (6 bases). V was shortened by 0 bases and J by 5 bases, with 14 bases between the two germline ends. The germline V gene encodes CDR1 SGHRS and CDR2 YFSETQ. This CDR3 spans 15 amino acids. The chain's CDR3 is CASSLGNRAVETQYF. The CDR3 DNA is TGCGCCAGCAGCTTGGGGAACAGGGCCGTTGAGACCCAGTACTTC.